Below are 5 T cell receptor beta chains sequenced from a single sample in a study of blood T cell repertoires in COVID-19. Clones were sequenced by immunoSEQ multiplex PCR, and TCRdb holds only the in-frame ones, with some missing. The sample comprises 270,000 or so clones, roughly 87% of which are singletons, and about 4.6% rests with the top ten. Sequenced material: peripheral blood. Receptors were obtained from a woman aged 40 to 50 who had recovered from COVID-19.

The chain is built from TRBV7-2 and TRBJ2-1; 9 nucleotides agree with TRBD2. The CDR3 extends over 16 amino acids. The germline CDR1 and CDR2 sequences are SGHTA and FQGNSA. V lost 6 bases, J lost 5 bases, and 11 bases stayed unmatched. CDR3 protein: CASSLTSSGRHNEQFF. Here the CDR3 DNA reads TGTGCCAGCAGTCTCACCTCCAGCGGGAGGCACAATGAGCAGTTCTTC.

The CDR3 nucleotides read TGTGCCAGCAGCGTAGGCAGGGTTGATTCACCCCTCCACTTT. Translating it yields CASSVGRVDSPLHF. This sequence joins TRBV9 and TRBJ1-6, with D possibly TRBD1 on 5 matching bases. CDR3 size: 14 residues. Trimming shortened V by 0 bases and J by 8 bases, and 9 bases separated the two germline ends. The germline CDR1 and CDR2 sequences are SGDLS and YYNGEE.

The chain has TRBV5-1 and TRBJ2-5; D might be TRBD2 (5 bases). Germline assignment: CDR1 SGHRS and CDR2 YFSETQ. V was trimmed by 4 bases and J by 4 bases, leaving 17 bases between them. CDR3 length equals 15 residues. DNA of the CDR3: TGCGCCAGCAGCCCCTTGCGGGCCACAGCAGAGACCCAGTACTTC. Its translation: CASSPLRATAETQYF.

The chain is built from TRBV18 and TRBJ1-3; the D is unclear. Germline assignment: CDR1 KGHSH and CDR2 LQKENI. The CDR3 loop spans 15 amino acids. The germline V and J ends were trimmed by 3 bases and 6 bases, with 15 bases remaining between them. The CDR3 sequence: CASSPTPQITNTIYF. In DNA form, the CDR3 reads TGTGCCAGCTCACCTACACCCCAGATAACAAACACCATATATTTT.

The CDR3 coding sequence is TGTGCCAGCAGTCTCGTGTACGAGCAGTACTTC. This sequence encodes CASSLVYEQYF. V and J are TRBV25-1 and TRBJ2-7; D is uncertain. Germline CDR1 is MGHDK and CDR2 is SYGVNS. The CDR3 runs 11 residues. V lost 5 bases to trimming and J lost 4 bases, with 6 bases between them.